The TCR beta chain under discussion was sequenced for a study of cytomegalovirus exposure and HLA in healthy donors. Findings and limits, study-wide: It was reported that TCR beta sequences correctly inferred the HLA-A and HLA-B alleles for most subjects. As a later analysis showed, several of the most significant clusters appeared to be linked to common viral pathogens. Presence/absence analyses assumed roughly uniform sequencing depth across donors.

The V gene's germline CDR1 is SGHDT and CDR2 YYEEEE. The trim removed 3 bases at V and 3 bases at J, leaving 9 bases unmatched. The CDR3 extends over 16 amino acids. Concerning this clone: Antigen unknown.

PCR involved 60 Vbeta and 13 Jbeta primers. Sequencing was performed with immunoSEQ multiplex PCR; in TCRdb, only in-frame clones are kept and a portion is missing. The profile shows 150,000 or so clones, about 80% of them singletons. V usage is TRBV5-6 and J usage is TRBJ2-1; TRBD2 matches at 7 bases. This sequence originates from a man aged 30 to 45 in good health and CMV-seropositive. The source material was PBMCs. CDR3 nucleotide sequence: TGTGCCAGCAGCTCCGCGGCGGGAGAAAGCTACAATGAGCAGTTCTTC. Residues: CASSSAAGESYNEQFF.